A few counts support the clone carrying this T cell receptor beta chain. Its antigen is unknown. Built from TCR beta cDNA, the libraries had unique molecular identifiers in them. Starting from approximately 0.95 to 9.8 million T cells, the study yielded roughly 0.5 million cDNA molecules. TCRdb passed the PCR reads through MiXCR, listing each CDR3 protein once. This repertoire shows 740,000 or so distinct CDR3 sequences, roughly 50% found once; its top ten account for over 4%. V was clipped by 7 bases and J by 5 bases; unmatched bases: 6. The CDR3 consists of 15 residues. Germline CDR1 reads SNHLY; CDR2 reads FYNNEI. These data come from a study of post-analysis software for immune sequencing data. Across the study: The disease courses spanned relapsing-remitting, secondary progressive and progressive-relapsing forms of multiple sclerosis. Whole-study findings and limits: Among multiple sclerosis patients, normalized Chao1 diversity was significantly below that of controls. Comparison of patients with controls showed 4 to 6 TRBV segments more frequent in patients, TRBV5-6, TRBV5-1 and TRBV20-1 among them.

The receptor comes from a girl aged 5-17 years with multiple sclerosis. The sample comprised blood. The genes are TRBV2 and TRBJ1-6, with 9 bases matching TRBD1. The CDR3 sequence: CASKPGQGNNSPLHF. In DNA, the CDR3 is TGTGCCAGCAAGCCGGGACAGGGAAATAATTCACCCCTCCACTTT.